This TCR beta chain was sequenced during a study of blood T cells in healthy people across ages. Whole-study results and caveats: Across the age range, TCR beta diversity per million T cells fell in a roughly linear way. There was no known CMV status for donors, so expanded clonotype changes were possibly confounded. It was found that TCR beta diversity correlated strongly with the percentage of naive T cells.

For the second PCR, which ran for roughly 6 to 12 cycles, a sample-barcoded 5' primer and a J-beta primer mix were used. Each cDNA molecule was tagged by a template-switch adaptor with 12 random nucleotides. TCRdb used MiXCR to reprocess the 5' RACE reads, holding one entry per CDR3 protein. This table has about 640,000 distinct CDR3 sequences, approximately 30% appearing once. This CDR3 is built from 16 residues. CDR1 DFQATT and CDR2 SNEGSKA come from the germline V gene (reference sequence). V lost 6 bases and J lost 7, with 24 bases in between. A note on this clonotype: Its antigen is not identified.

What was sequenced was blood. The receptor comes from a woman of 80 years or more in good health. The chain joins TRBV20-1 to TRBJ2-2; TRBD1 or TRBD2 may be the D gene (6 bases each). The CDR3 nucleotides read TGCAGTGCCCTTGGTGGGGGGCCAGGCCAGAGCGGGGAGCTGTTTTTT. It yields the protein CSALGGGPGQSGELFF.